Detailed here is one T cell receptor (beta chain). The assay was immunoSEQ multiplex PCR, and TCRdb's table has in-frame clones only and misses some. The table lists about 96,000 clones, approximately 93% of them singletons. This entry is derived from a study of control samples from healthy donors and cancer patients. CDR1 is LGHDT and CDR2 is YNNKEL in the germline V gene (reference sequence). The CDR3 totals 14 residues. V shed 5 bases and J shed 9 bases, with 19 bases lying between them. The sample taken for sequencing was blood. The receptor was derived from a man younger than 35 in good health. This chain uses TRBV3-1 (or the pseudogene TRBV3-2) with TRBJ1-1, with D perhaps TRBD1 (5 bases). Here the CDR3 DNA reads TGTGCCAGCAGCAGACTTCCGACAGACAGTAAAGCTTTCTTT. Encoded protein: CASSRLPTDSKAFF.